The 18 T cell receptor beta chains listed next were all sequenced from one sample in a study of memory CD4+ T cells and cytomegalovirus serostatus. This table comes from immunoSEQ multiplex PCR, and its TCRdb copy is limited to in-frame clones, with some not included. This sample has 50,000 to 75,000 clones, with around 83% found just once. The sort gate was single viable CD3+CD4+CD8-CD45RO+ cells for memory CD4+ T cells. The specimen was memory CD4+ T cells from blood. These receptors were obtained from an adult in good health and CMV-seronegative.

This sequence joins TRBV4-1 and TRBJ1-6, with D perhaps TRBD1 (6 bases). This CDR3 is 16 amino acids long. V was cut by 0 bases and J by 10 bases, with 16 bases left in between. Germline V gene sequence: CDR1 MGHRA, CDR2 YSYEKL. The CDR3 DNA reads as TGCGCCAGCAGCCAAGATCCCACAGGGATATGGTCACCCCTCCACTTT. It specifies CASSQDPTGIWSPLHF.

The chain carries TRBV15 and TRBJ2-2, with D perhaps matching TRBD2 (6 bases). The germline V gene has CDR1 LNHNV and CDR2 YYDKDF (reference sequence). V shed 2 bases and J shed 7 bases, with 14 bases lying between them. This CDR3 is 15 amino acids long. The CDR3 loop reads CATSRIGGIGGELFF. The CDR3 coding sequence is TGTGCCACCAGCAGAATTGGAGGGATCGGCGGGGAGCTGTTTTTT.

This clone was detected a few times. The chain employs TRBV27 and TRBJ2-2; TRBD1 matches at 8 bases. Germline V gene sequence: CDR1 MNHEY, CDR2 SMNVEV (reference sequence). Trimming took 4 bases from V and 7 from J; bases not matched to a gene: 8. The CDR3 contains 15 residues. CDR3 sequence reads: CASSWRTGLGGELFF. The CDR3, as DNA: TGTGCCAGCAGTTGGAGGACAGGGTTGGGCGGGGAGCTGTTTTTT.

The CDR3 nucleotides are TGCGCCAGCGCCCCCGGACAGGGGGTAGGGTACACCCAGTACTTC. Encoded protein: CASAPGQGVGYTQYF. This chain connects TRBV10-2 to TRBJ2-5, with 10 bases that match TRBD1. V shed 8 bases and J 8 bases; nucleotides not matched to a gene: 14. This CDR3 is 15 amino acids long. Germline CDR1 reads WSHSY; CDR2 reads SAAADI.

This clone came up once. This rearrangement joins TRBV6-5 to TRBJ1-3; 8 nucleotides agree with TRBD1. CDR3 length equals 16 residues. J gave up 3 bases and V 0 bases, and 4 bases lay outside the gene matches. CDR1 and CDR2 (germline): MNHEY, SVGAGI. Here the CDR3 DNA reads TGTGCCAGCAGTTACTCAGCAGGGGGCGGTGGAAACACCATATATTTT. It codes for CASSYSAGGGGNTIYF.

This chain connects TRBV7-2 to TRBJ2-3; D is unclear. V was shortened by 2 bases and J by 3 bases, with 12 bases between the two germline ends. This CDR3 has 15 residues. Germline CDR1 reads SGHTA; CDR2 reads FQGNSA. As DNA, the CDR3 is TGTGCCAGCAGCTTAAGTCCGGGCGTTACAGATACGCAGTATTTT. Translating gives CASSLSPGVTDTQYF.

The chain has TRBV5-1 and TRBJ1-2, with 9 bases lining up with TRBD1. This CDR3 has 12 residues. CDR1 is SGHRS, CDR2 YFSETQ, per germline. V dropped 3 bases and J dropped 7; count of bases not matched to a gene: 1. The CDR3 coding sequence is TGCGCCAGCAGCTCGGACAGGGGTGGCTACACCTTC. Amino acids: CASSSDRGGYTF. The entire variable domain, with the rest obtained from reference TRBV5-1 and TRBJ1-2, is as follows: KAGVTQTPRYLIKTRGQQVTLSCSPISGHRSVSWYQQTPGQGLQFLFEYFSETQRNKGNFPGRFSGRQFSNSRSEMNVSTLELGDSALYLCASSSDRGGYTFGSGTRLTVV.

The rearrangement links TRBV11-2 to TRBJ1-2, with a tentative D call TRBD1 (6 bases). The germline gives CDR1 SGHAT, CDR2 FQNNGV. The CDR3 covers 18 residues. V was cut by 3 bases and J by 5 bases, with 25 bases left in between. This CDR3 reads CASSFLPLGGGTLYGYTF. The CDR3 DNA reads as TGTGCCAGCAGCTTCCTACCCCTCGGAGGGGGTACCTTATATGGCTACACCTTC.

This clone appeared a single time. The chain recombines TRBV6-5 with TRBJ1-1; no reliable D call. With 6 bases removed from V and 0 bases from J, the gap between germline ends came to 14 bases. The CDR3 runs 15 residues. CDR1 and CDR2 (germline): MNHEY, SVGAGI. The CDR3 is CASRRGGKMNTEAFF. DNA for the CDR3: TGTGCCAGCAGGCGCGGAGGGAAAATGAACACTGAAGCTTTCTTT.

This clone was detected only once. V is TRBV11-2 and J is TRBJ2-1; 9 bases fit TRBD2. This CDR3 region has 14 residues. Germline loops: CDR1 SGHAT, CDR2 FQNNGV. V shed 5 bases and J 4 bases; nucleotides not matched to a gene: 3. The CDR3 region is CASSPTSGYNEQFF. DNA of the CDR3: TGTGCCAGCAGCCCGACTAGCGGTTACAATGAGCAGTTCTTC.

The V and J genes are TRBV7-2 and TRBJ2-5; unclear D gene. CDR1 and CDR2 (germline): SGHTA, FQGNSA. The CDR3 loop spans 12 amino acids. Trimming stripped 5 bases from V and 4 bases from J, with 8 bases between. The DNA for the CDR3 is TGTGCCAGCAGCCATTGGTTAGAGACCCAGTACTTC. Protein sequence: CASSHWLETQYF.

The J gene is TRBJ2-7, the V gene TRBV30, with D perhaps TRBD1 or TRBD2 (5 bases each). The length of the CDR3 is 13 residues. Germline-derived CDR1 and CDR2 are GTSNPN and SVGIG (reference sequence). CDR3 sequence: CARDGRRPYEQYF. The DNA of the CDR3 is TGTGCGAGGGACGGGCGACGGCCCTACGAGCAGTACTTC. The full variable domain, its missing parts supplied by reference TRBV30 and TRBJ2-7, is SQTIHQWPATLVQPVGSPLSLECTVEGTSNPNLYWYRQAAGRGLQLLFYSVGIGQISSEVPQNLSASRPQDRQFILSSKKLLLSDSGFYLCARDGRRPYEQYFGPGTRLTVT.

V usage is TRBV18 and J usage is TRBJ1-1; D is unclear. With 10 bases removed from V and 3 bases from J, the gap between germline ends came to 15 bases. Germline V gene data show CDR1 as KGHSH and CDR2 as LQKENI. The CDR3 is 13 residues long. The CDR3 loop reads CATSAGIDTEAFF. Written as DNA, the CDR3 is TGTGCCACCTCGGCAGGCATCGACACTGAAGCTTTCTTT.

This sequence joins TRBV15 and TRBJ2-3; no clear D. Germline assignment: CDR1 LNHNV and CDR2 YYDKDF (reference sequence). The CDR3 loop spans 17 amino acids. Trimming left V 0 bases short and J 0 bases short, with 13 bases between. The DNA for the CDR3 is TGTGCCACCAGCAGAGATCGGCAGAACCCTAGCACAGATACGCAGTATTTT. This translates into CATSRDRQNPSTDTQYF.

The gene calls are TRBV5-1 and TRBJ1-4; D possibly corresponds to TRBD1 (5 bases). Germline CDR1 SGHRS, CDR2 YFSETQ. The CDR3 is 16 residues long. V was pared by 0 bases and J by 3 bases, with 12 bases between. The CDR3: CASSLETGRANEKLFF. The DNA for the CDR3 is TGCGCCAGCAGCTTGGAAACAGGCAGGGCTAATGAAAAACTGTTTTTT.

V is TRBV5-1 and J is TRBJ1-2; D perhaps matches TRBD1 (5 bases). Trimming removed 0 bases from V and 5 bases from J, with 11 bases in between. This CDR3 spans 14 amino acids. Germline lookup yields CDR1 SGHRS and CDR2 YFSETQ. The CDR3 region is CASSLARGTYGYTF. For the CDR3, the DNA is TGCGCCAGCAGCTTGGCCCGGGGGACTTATGGCTACACCTTC.

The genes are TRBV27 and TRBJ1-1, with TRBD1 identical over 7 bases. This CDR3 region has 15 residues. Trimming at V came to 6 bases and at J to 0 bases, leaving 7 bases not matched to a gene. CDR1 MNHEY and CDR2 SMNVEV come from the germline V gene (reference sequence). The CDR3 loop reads CASRSNRGMNTEAFF. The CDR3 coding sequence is TGTGCCAGCAGATCGAACAGGGGCATGAACACTGAAGCTTTCTTT.

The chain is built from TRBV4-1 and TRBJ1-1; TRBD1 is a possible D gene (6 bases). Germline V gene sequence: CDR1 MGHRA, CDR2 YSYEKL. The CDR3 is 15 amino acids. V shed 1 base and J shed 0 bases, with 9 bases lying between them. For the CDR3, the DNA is TGCGCCAGCAGCCAAGCTACAGGGATGAACACTGAAGCTTTCTTT. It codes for CASSQATGMNTEAFF.